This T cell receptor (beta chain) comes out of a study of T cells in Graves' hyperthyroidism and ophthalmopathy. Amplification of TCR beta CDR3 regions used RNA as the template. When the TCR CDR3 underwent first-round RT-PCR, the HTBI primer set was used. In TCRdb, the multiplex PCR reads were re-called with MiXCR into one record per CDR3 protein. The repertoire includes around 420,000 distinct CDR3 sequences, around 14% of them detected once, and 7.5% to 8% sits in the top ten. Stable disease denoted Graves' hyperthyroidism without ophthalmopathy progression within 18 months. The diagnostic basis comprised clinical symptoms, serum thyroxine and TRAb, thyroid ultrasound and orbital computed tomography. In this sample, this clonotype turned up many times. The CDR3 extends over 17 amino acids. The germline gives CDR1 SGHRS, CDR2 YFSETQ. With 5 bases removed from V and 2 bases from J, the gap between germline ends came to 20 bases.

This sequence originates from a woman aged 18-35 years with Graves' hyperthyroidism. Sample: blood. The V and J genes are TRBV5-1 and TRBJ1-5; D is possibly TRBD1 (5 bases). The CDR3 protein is CASSPLSTEIRNQPQHF. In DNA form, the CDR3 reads TGCGCCAGCAGTCCCCTTTCGACAGAGATTCGCAATCAGCCCCAGCATTTT.